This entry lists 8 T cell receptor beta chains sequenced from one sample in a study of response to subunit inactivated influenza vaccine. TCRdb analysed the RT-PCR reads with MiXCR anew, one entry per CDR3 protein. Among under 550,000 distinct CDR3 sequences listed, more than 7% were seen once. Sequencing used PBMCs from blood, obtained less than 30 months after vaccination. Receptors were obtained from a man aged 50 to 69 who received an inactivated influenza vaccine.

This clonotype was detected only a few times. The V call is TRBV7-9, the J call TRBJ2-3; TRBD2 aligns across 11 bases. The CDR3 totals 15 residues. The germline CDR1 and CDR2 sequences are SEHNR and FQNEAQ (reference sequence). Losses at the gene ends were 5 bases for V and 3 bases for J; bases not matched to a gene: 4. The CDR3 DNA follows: TGTGCCAGCAGCCACACTAGCGGGAGAACAGATACGCAGTATTTT. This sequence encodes CASSHTSGRTDTQYF.

The CDR3: CASSPPISGRRADTQYF. As DNA, the CDR3 is TGTGCCAGCTCACCACCGATTTCAGGGAGGAGGGCAGATACGCAGTATTTT. The chain is built from TRBV18 and TRBJ2-3; a possible D gene is TRBD2 (6 bases). The length of the CDR3 is 17 residues. Germline V gene lookup returns CDR1 KGHSH and CDR2 LQKENI. V lost 0 bases and J lost 4, with 17 bases in between.

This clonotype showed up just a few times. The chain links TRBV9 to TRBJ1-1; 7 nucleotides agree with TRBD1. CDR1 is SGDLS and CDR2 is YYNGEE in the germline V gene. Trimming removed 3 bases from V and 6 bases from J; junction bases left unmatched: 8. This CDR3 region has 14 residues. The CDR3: CASSARGGSAEAFF. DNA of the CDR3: TGTGCCAGCAGCGCCAGGGGGGGATCCGCTGAAGCTTTCTTT.

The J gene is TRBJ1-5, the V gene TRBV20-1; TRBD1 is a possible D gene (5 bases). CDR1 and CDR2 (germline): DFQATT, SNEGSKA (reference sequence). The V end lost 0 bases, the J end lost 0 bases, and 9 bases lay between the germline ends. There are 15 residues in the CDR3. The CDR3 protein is CSARDPQGSNQPQHF. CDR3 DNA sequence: TGCAGTGCTAGAGATCCCCAGGGTAGCAATCAGCCCCAGCATTTT.

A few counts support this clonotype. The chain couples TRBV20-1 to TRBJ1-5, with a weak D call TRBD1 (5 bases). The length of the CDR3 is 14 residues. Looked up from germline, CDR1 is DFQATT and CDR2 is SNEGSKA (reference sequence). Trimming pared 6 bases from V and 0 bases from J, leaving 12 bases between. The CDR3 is CSAKGPYSNQPQHF. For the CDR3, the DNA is TGCAGTGCAAAGGGACCGTATAGCAATCAGCCCCAGCATTTT.

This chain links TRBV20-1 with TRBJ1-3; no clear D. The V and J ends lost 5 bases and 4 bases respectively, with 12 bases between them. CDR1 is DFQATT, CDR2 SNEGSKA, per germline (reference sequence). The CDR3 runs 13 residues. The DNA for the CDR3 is TGCAGTGCTTTCACCGAAGGAGGAAACACCATATATTTT. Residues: CSAFTEGGNTIYF.

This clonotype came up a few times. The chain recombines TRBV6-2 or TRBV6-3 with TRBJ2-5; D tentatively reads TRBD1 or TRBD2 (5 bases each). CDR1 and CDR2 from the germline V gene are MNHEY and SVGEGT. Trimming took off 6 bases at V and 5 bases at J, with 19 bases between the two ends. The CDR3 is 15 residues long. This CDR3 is CASSTPRDPEETQYF. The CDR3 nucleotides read TGTGCCAGCAGCACCCCTCGGGACCCTGAGGAGACCCAGTACTTC.

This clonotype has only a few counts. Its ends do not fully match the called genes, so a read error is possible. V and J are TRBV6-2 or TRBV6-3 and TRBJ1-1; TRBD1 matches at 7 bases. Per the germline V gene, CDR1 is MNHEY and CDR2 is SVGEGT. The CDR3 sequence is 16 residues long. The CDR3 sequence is CASSYGGTALNTEAFF. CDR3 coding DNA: TGTGCCAGCAGTTACGGTGGGACAGCCTTGAACACTGAAGCTTTTTTT.